This T cell receptor beta chain was sequenced in a study of blood T cells in healthy people across ages. Germline lookup yields CDR1 DFQATT and CDR2 SNEGSKA (reference sequence). The CDR3 loop spans 14 amino acids. Next came a second PCR, run for about 6 to 11 cycles, which used a sample-barcoded 5' primer along with a J-beta primer mix. The authors tagged each cDNA molecule using a template-switch adaptor with 12 random nucleotides. Using its own MiXCR run on the 5' RACE reads, TCRdb lists one record per CDR3 protein. This sample has 500,000 to 550,000 distinct CDR3 sequences, with 24% found just once. This sample was shared with a second study, whose subject was T cells of mothers and their children.

The TCR comes from a boy younger than 18 in good health. The sequenced sample consisted of blood. The chain carries TRBV20-1 and TRBJ2-5; 8 nucleotides match TRBD1. The last part of the DNA fits TRBJ2-7 better; the J call may be wrong. This chain's CDR3 is CSARSQGAPYEQYF. The DNA of the CDR3 is TGCAGTGCTAGGAGCCAGGGGGCCCCCTACGAGCAGTACTTC.